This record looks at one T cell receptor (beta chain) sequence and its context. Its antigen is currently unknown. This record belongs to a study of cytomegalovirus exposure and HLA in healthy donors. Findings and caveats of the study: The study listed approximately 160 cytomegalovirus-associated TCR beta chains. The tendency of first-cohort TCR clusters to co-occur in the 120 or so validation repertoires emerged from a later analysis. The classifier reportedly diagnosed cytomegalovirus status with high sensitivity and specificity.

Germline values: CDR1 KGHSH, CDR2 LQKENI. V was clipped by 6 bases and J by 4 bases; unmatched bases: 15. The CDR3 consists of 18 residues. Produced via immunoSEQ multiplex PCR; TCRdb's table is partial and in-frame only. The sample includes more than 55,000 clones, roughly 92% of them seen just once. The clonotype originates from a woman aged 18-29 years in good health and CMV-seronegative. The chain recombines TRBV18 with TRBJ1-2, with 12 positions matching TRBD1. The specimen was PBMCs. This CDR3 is CASSKRDRDRGPSYGYTF. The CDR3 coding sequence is TGTGCCAGCTCCAAACGGGACCGGGACAGGGGGCCTTCCTATGGCTACACCTTC.